These T cell receptor beta chains were read from a single sample in a study of blood T cells in healthy people across ages. TCRdb called the 5' RACE reads again in MiXCR, with one record for every CDR3 protein. In the table there are about 720,000 distinct CDR3 sequences, 20% to 30% of which are singletons. The same specimen was also included in a second study, on T cells of mothers and their children.

Sequenced: blood. Receptors were obtained from a boy younger than 18 in good health. Each CDR3 is given with its conserved first and last residue. Fields, in order: J gene, V gene, CDR3 protein.

>TRBJ2-3|TRBV2
CASRETGTAADTQYF
>TRBJ1-4|TRBV5-1
CASSLDPDSATNEKLFF
>TRBJ2-7|TRBV12-3/TRBV12-4
CASSYRTGASYEQYF
>TRBJ1-1|TRBV7-2
CASSYLFDTEAFF
>TRBJ2-7|TRBV29-1
CSGTTGILAGGLYEQYF
>TRBJ2-1|TRBV28
CASSLSRGHEQFF
>TRBJ1-1|TRBV19
CASSIRTENTEAFF
>TRBJ2-5|TRBV7-2
CASSLASTGGGETQYF
>TRBJ2-5|TRBV5-1
CASSLGASAQETQYF
>TRBJ2-1|TRBV6-2/TRBV6-3
CASSRDVVAEGSYNEQFF
>TRBJ2-7|TRBV7-9
CASSRPDSVSTEQYF
>TRBJ2-3|TRBV7-9
CASSLHPDTQYF
>.|TRBV5-1
CASSTGTGGHEQYF
>TRBJ2-7|TRBV7-9
CASSLEGGSLAEQYF
>TRBJ2-1|TRBV20-1
CSAPSLAGGHDEQFF
>.|TRBV29-1
CSVDRGPGLYEQYF
>TRBJ2-5|TRBV25-1
CASSAQTGPQETQYF
>TRBJ1-4|TRBV20-1
CSAREGTPKEKLFF
>.|TRBV28
CASSFRTGDEQYF
>TRBJ1-1|TRBV9
CASSVVVGRVNTEAFF
>TRBJ2-5|TRBV11-2
CASSIPQVLGETQYF
>TRBJ1-1|TRBV7-9
CASSLPHTEAFF
>TRBJ2-3|TRBV10-3
CAIRQEASTDTQYF
>TRBJ2-1|TRBV6-5
CASRQGRLNEQFF
>TRBJ2-5|TRBV7-9
CASSLAGLAGETQYF
>TRBJ2-5|TRBV15
CATSTLAGGSETQYF
>TRBJ2-5|TRBV29-1
CSVENTPETQYF
>TRBJ2-5|TRBV7-9
CASSPTTLGETQYF
>TRBJ2-1|TRBV18
CASSPRNSGILANEQFF
>TRBJ2-1|TRBV12-3/TRBV12-4
CASSQQGVVYNEQFF
>TRBJ2-5|TRBV9
CASSPGQGGERETQYF
>TRBJ1-2|TRBV6-6
CASSHTRTGDGYTF
>TRBJ2-1|TRBV14
CASSHFDWYNEQFF
>TRBJ1-5|TRBV12-3/TRBV12-4
CASSLAGQPSNQPQHF